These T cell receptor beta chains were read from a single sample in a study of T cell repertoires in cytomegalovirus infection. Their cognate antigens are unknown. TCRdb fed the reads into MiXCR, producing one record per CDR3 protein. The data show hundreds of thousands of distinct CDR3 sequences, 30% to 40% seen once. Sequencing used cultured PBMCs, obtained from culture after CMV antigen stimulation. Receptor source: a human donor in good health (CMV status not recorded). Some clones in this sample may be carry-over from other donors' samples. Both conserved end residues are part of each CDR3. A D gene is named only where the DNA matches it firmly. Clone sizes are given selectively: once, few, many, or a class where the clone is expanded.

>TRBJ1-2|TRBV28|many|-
TGTGCCAGCAGCTCCGGACACCCGGTGAACTATGGCTACACCTTC
CASSSGHPVNYGYTF
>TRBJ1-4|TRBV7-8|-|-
TGTGCCAGCAGCGTCAGGGAGGGGACTAATGAAAAACTGTTTTTT
CASSVREGTNEKLFF
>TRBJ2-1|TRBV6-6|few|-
TGTGCCAGCACTCAACAGGGTTCGTTCTTTGTTGAGCAGTTCTTC
CASTQQGSFFVEQFF
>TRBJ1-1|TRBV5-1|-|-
TGCGCCAGCAGCTTGGCGGGGGGGGTGAACACTGAAGCTTTCTTT
CASSLAGGVNTEAFF
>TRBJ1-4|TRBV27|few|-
TGTGCCAGCAGTTTAACGGCAGGGGCTGAAAAACTGTTTTTT
CASSLTAGAEKLFF
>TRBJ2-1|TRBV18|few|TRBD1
TGTGCCAGCTCACCCCGCATTATCGATTCGGGACAGGGTGATGAGCAGTTCTTC
CASSPRIIDSGQGDEQFF
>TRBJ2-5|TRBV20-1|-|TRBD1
TGCAGTGCCACGACAGGGGACCCTAGGGAGACCCAGTACTTC
CSATTGDPRETQYF
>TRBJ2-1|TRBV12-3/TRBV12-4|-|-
TGTGCCAGCAGTTTAATCGTGGCGGTACGCTCCTACAATGAGCCGTTCTTT
CASSLIVAVRSYNEPFF
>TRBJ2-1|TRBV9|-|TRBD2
TGTGCCAGCAGCGTCAGCGGGAGCACGAACAATGAGCAGTTCTTC
CASSVSGSTNNEQFF
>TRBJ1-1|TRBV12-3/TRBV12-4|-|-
TGTGCCAGCAGTACCGTGGGGGGGTATAATGGGAACACTGAAGCTTTCTTT
CASSTVGGYNGNTEAFF
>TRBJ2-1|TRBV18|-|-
TGTGCCAGCTCACTGGGGGACATTAACCTTTTACACGAGCAGTTCTTC
CASSLGDINLLHEQFF
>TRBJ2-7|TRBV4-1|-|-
TGCGCCAGCAGCCATTGGCCGGGACAAGCGACGGAGCAGTACTTC
CASSHWPGQATEQYF
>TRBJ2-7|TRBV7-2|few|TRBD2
TGTGCCAGCAGCTTCGGACTAGCGGTCTCCTACGAGCAGTACTTC
CASSFGLAVSYEQYF
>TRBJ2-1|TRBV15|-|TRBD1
TGTGCCACCAGCAGGCGACAGGGACGAAGTGAGCAGTTCTTC
CATSRRQGRSEQFF
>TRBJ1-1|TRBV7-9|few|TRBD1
TGTGCCAGCAGCGTCCCGGGACAGGGGGCAGAAGCTTTCTTT
CASSVPGQGAEAFF
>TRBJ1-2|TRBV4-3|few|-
TGCGCCAGCAGCCCTGAAACAGGGATATCAAATGGCTACACCTTC
CASSPETGISNGYTF
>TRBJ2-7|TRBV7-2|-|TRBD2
TGTGCCAGCAGCTTCACCGGGACTAGCGGGAACGAGCAGTACTTC
CASSFTGTSGNEQYF
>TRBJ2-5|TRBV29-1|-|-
TGCAGCTACGACAGGCACCAAGAGACCCAGTACTTC
CSYDRHQETQYF
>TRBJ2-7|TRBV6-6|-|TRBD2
TGTGCCAGCATAGGGGCGGGAGTCATCGAGCAGTACTTC
CASIGAGVIEQYF
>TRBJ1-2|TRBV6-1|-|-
TGTGCCAGCAGTGAAGCGCGGGGGGCGAGTTTTGGCTACACCTTC
CASSEARGASFGYTF
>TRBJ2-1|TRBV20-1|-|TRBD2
TGCAGTGCTAGAGATTCCGGACTAGCGGGAATTGAGCAGTTCTTC
CSARDSGLAGIEQFF
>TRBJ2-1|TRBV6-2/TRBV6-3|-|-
TGTGCCAGCAGTTACTCGGTCGTCAGGAGCAGCTCCTACAATGAGCAGTTCTTC
CASSYSVVRSSSYNEQFF
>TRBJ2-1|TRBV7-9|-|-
TGTGCCAGCAGCTCAGGGGTGAATGAGCAGTTCTTC
CASSSGVNEQFF